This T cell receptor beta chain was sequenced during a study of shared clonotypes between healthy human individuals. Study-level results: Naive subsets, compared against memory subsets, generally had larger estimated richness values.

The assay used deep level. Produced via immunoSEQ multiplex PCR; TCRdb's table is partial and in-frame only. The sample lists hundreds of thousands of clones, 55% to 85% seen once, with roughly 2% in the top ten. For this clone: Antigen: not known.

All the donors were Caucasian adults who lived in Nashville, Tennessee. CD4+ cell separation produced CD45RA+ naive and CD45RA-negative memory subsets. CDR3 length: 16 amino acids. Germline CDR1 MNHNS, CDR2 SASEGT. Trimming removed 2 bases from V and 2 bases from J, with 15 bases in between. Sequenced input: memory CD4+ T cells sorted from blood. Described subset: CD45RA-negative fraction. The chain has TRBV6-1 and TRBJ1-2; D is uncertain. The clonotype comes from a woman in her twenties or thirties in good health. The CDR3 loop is CASSESGGVRNYGYTF. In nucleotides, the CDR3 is TGTGCCAGCAGTGAAAGCGGTGGGGTCAGGAACTATGGCTACACCTTC.